This entry is about one T cell receptor (beta chain). The antigen is unknown. TCRdb itself ran the multiplex PCR reads through MiXCR, one entry per CDR3 protein. This table holds about 80,000 distinct CDR3 sequences, 15% to 20% found once. Trimming took off 4 bases at V and 7 bases at J, with 17 bases between the two ends. This CDR3 is built from 14 residues. Germline CDR1 and CDR2: SGHVS and FQNEAQ. The entry originates in a study of breast tumors, draining lymph nodes, adjacent tissues. Study conclusions and caveats: Compared with basal-like, luminal-like tumors shared significantly more repertoire with nontumor tissue. Most tumor T cells seemingly derive from lymph node, then expand in tumor.

The lymph nodes were axillary draining lymph nodes from breast cancer patients. Source material: axillary lymph node tissue. The TCR originated in a female donor with breast cancer. Some clones in this sample may be carry-over from other donors' samples. The rearrangement uses TRBV7-8 and TRBJ2-7; D gene ambiguous. The CDR3, as DNA: TGTGCCAGCAGCTACCCGGCGCCGGACGGGGAGCAGTACTTC. Translating it yields CASSYPAPDGEQYF. The whole variable domain, filled in from reference TRBV7-8 and TRBJ2-7, reads GAGVSQSPRYKVAKRGQDVALRCDPISGHVSLFWYQQALGQGPEFLTYFQNEAQLDKSGLPSDRFFAERPEGSVSTLKIQRTQQEDSAVYLCASSYPAPDGEQYFGPGTRLTVT.